Here is one T cell receptor (beta chain) with its context. This sample stems from a study of blood T cell repertoires in COVID-19. Some clones are missing from TCRdb's copy, which holds only in-frame ones; the method was immunoSEQ multiplex PCR. The data contain about 75,000 clones, roughly 88% of them singletons. V shed 0 bases and J shed 3 bases, with 6 bases lying between them. The CDR3 runs 13 residues. The germline gives CDR1 GTSNPN, CDR2 SVGIG (reference sequence). J is TRBJ1-5 and V is TRBV30; D call uncertain. The source is a woman in her 70s with acute or convalescent COVID-19. The sequencing input was peripheral blood. The DNA of the CDR3 is TGTGCCTGGAGTGTGGAGGACAATCAGCCCCAGCATTTT. Residues: CAWSVEDNQPQHF. Full variable domain (missing parts from reference TRBV30 and TRBJ1-5): SQTIHQWPATLVQPVGSPLSLECTVEGTSNPNLYWYRQAAGRGLQLLFYSVGIGQISSEVPQNLSASRPQDRQFILSSKKLLLSDSGFYLCAWSVEDNQPQHFGDGTRLSIL.